This T cell receptor beta chain was profiled in a study of T-cell memory formation after mild COVID-19. Study details: In these data, TCR clusters were largely donor specific.

The CDR3 is made up of 12 amino acids. Per germline, CDR1 SGHTA and CDR2 FQGNSA. Trimming took 7 bases from V and 4 from J, leaving 8 bases between them. TCRdb itself ran the 5' RACE reads through MiXCR, one entry per CDR3 protein. The profile covers more than 150,000 distinct CDR3 sequences, with around a tenth appearing a single time and 3.5% to 4% taken by the ten largest. The V and J genes are TRBV7-2 and TRBJ1-3; no firm D call. The sample comprised PBMCs or a T cell subset sorted from them (not recorded which). The clonotype was recovered from a young man who had mild COVID-19 (a few samples of this study predate the infection). Cell type and time point are not known. CDR3 in amino acids: CASTDRGNTIYF. The CDR3 DNA reads TGTGCCAGCACCGATCGGGGAAACACCATATATTTT.